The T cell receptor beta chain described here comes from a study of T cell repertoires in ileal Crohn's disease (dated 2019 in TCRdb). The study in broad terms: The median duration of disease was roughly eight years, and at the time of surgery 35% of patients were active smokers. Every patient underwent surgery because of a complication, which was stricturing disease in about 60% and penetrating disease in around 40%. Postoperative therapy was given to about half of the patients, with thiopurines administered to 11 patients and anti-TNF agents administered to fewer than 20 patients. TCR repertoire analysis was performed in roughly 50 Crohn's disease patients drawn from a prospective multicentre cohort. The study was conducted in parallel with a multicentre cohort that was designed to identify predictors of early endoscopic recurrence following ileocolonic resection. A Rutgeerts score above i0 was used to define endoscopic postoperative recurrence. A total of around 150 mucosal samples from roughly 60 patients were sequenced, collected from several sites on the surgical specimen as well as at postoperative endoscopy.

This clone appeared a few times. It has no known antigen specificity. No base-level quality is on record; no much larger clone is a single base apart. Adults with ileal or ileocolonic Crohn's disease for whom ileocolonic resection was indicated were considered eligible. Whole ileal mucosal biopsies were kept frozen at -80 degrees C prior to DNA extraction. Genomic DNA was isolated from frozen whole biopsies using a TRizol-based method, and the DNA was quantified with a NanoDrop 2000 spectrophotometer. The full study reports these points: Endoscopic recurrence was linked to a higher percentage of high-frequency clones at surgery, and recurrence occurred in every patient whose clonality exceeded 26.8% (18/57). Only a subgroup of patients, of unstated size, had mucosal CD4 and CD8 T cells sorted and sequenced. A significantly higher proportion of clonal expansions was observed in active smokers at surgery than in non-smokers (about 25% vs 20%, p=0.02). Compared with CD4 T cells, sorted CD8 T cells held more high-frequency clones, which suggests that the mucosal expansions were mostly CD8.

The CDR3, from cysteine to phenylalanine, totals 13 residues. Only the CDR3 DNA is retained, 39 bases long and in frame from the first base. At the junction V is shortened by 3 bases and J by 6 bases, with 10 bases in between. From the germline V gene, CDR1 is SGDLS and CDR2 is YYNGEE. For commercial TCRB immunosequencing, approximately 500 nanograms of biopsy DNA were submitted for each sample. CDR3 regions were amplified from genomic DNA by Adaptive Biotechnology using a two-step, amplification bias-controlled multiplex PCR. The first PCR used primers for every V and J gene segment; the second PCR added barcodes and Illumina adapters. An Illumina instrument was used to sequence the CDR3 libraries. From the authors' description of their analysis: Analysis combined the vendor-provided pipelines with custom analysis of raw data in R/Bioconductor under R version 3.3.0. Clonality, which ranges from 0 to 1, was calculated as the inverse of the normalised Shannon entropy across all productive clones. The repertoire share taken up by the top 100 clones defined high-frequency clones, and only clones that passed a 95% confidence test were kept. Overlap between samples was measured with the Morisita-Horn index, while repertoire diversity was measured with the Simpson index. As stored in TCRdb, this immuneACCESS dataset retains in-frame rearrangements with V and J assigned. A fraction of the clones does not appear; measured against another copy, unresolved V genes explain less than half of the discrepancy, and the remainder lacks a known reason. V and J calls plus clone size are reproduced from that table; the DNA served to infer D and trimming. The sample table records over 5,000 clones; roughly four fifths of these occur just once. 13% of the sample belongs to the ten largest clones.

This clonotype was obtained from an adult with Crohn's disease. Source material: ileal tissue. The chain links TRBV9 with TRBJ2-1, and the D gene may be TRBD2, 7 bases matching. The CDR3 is CASSGGGLNEQFF. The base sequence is TGTGCCAGCAGCGGGGGGGGGCTCAATGAGCAGTTCTTC. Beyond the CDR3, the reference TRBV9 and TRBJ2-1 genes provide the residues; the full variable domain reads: DSGVTQTPKHLITATGQRVTLRCSPRSGDLSVYWYQQSLDQGLQFLIQYYNGEERAKGNILERFSAQQFPDLHSELNLSSLELGDSALYFCASSGGGLNEQFFGPGTRLTVL.